These 20 T cell receptor beta chains were all obtained from the same sample, sequenced in a study of CD8+ T cells in alopecia areata. As the sequencing template, cDNA was produced by extracting RNA and reverse transcribing it. The table came from immunoSEQ multiplex PCR; TCRdb's copy has only in-frame clones and leaves some out. In the table there are some 220,000 clones, 50% to 70% of which are singletons. Stated treatment: oral pan-JAK inhibitor, 5-10 mg twice daily. The sample in question was CD4+ T cells sorted from blood, obtained at week 4, from a patient treated with tofacitinib. The source is a human donor with alopecia areata.

This clone was observed a handful of times. The chain couples TRBV4-3 to TRBJ2-7; 7 nucleotides line up with TRBD1. This CDR3 contains 14 residues. The V and J ends lost 4 bases and 2 bases, in that order; junction bases with no gene match: 5. CDR1 and CDR2 (germline): LGHNA, YSLEER. In DNA form, the CDR3 reads TGCGCCAGCAGCCTCCTCGACAGGGCCTACGAGCAGTACTTC. This encodes CASSLLDRAYEQYF.

This clone was recorded a few times. The chain joins TRBV29-1 to TRBJ2-3; D possibly corresponds to TRBD1 (5 bases). Germline V gene data show CDR1 as SQVTM and CDR2 as ANQGSEA. The CDR3 extends over 13 amino acids. Trimming stripped 7 bases from V and 1 base from J, with 12 bases between. The chain's CDR3 is CSARIGGTDTQYF. The CDR3 bases are TGCAGCGCTAGAATAGGGGGCACAGATACGCAGTATTTT.

In its sample, this clone was seen once. V and J are TRBV4-3 and TRBJ2-1, with 8 bases identical to TRBD2. The V segment lost 4 bases and the J segment 4 bases; nucleotides outside the gene matches: 6. Germline lookup yields CDR1 LGHNA and CDR2 YSLEER. The CDR3 totals 15 residues. The CDR3 here is CASSPRASGYNEQFF. DNA for the CDR3: TGCGCCAGCAGCCCGAGGGCTAGCGGGTACAATGAGCAGTTCTTC.

The chain couples TRBV5-6 to TRBJ2-7; D is perhaps TRBD2 (6 bases). The V end lost 2 bases, the J end lost 3 bases, and 12 bases lay between the germline ends. In germline, CDR1 is SGHDT, CDR2 YYEEEE. This CDR3 has 14 amino acids. The CDR3 nucleotides are TGTGCCAGCAGCTTAGGAGGGTTTGGCTACGAGCAGTACTTC. Translating gives CASSLGGFGYEQYF.

Many counts were recorded for this clone. The chain links TRBV7-2 to TRBJ2-5, with D possibly matching TRBD1 (6 bases). From germline, CDR1 is SGHTA and CDR2 FQGNSA. Between the trimmed V and J ends, which lost 4 bases and 4 bases, there was a span of 13 bases. This CDR3 region has 14 residues. This CDR3 reads CASSYRVGGETQYF. For the CDR3, the DNA is TGTGCCAGCAGCTACAGGGTTGGCGGAGAGACCCAGTACTTC.

The rearrangement links TRBV13 to TRBJ2-3; TRBD2 aligns across 8 bases. The V segment lost 5 bases and the J segment 0 bases; nucleotides outside the gene matches: 4. Germline V gives CDR1 PRHDT, CDR2 FYEKMQ (reference sequence). The CDR3 is 15 amino acids. The CDR3 sequence: CASSLRTSSTDTQYF. The CDR3 nucleotides read TGTGCCAGCAGCCTCAGGACTAGCAGCACAGATACGCAGTATTTT.

A word on this clone: Other DNA variants within this sample encode the same CDR3. The chain couples TRBV29-1 to TRBJ1-1; 7 nucleotides agree with TRBD1. CDR3 length equals 13 residues. The trim removed 5 bases at V and 2 bases at J, leaving 5 bases unmatched. The germline V gene encodes CDR1 SQVTM and CDR2 ANQGSEA. The CDR3 DNA reads as TGCAGCGTTCGGACAGGCGCAAACACTGAAGCTTTCTTT. It yields the protein CSVRTGANTEAFF.

J is TRBJ2-3 and V is TRBV5-6; a weak D match, TRBD2 (5 bases). The CDR3 contains 15 residues. Germline lookup yields CDR1 SGHDT and CDR2 YYEEEE. The V and J ends lost 0 bases and 2 bases respectively, with 10 bases between them. The CDR3 DNA reads TGTGCCAGCAGCTTGGTCGGAGACTACACAGATACGCAGTATTTT. This sequence encodes CASSLVGDYTDTQYF.

The chain couples TRBV11-2 to TRBJ1-2, with D tentatively TRBD1 (5 bases). The germline CDR1 and CDR2 sequences are SGHAT and FQNNGV. Trimming pared 3 bases from V and 4 bases from J, leaving 12 bases between. This CDR3 region has 14 residues. The CDR3 protein is CASSFGGIIYGYTF. The CDR3 DNA sequence: TGTGCCAGCAGCTTTGGGGGAATTATCTATGGCTACACCTTC.

The genes are TRBV10-3 and TRBJ1-2; the D gene is possibly TRBD1 (5 bases). CDR3 length equals 11 residues. Germline values: CDR1 ENHRY, CDR2 SYGVKD. With 10 bases removed from V and 9 bases from J, the gap between germline ends came to 15 bases. CDR3 sequence reads: CATKTDKSYTF. The CDR3 region has the DNA TGTGCCACTAAAACGGACAAGAGCTACACCTTC.

Comments on this clone: The junction shows a germline mismatch at one end, possibly a read error. The sample has other DNA sequences that encode this CDR3 too. The V and J genes are TRBV29-1 and TRBJ2-5, with TRBD1 as a possible D gene (6 bases). Germline V CDR1 and CDR2: SQVTM, ANQGSEA. The CDR3 covers 13 residues. The CDR3, as DNA: TGCAGCGTCGAAGGACAGACCCAAGAGACCCAGTACTTC. This gives the protein CSVEGQTQETQYF.

This clone has more than one count but fewer than ten. This chain links TRBV5-5 with TRBJ1-5; D possibly corresponds to TRBD1 (6 bases). The CDR3 runs 16 residues. CDR1 is SGHKS, CDR2 YYEKEE, per germline (reference sequence). Trimming cost V 0 bases and J 6 bases, with 16 bases left between them. In DNA, the CDR3 is TGTGCCAGCAGCTTGGGAGGACAGCCAAAGGGTCAGCCCCAGCATTTT. The encoded protein is CASSLGGQPKGQPQHF.

The chain couples TRBV29-1 to TRBJ2-7, with D tentatively TRBD1 (5 bases). Deletions cut 4 bases from V and 4 bases from J, with 11 bases between. The CDR3 sequence is 12 residues long. From germline, CDR1 is SQVTM and CDR2 ANQGSEA. The CDR3 DNA is TGCAGCGTTGCCAAGGGGCAATACGAGCAGTACTTC. As protein: CSVAKGQYEQYF.

This chain joins TRBV6-1 and TRBJ1-2, with a tentative D call TRBD1 (5 bases). Trimming took off 10 bases at V and 8 bases at J, with 17 bases between the two ends. CDR3 length: 12 amino acids. Germline lookup yields CDR1 MNHNS and CDR2 SASEGT. CDR3 amino acids: CATVSPGRGYTF. Written as DNA, the CDR3 is TGTGCCACCGTAAGCCCAGGGCGCGGCTACACCTTC.

The chain links TRBV29-1 to TRBJ1-1; weak D call: TRBD1 (5 bases). Germline assignment: CDR1 SQVTM and CDR2 ANQGSEA. The V end lost 6 bases, the J end lost 1 base, and 12 bases lay between the germline ends. The CDR3 is made up of 13 amino acids. CDR3 sequence reads: CSVQGHSNTEAFF. CDR3 DNA sequence: TGCAGCGTCCAAGGACATTCGAACACTGAAGCTTTCTTT.

The genes are TRBV15 and TRBJ2-1; D possibly corresponds to TRBD2 (6 bases). V lost 5 bases and J lost 9, with 20 bases in between. The germline gives CDR1 LNHNV, CDR2 YYDKDF (reference sequence). The CDR3 is 15 amino acids. CDR3 sequence: CATSPGRGSGGEQFF. Written as DNA, the CDR3 is TGTGCCACCAGCCCGGGACGGGGGTCAGGAGGTGAGCAGTTCTTC.

V and J are TRBV7-2 and TRBJ2-7; 7 positions match TRBD1. The germline gives CDR1 SGHTA, CDR2 FQGNSA. With 1 base clipped from V and 3 bases from J, the junction kept 6 bases outside the gene matches. This CDR3 has 15 residues. The CDR3 region has the DNA TGTGCCAGCAGCTTAGGTGGGACAGTGCTCTACGAGCAGTACTTC. It yields the protein CASSLGGTVLYEQYF.

This sequence joins TRBV13 and TRBJ2-5; D possibly corresponds to TRBD1 (6 bases). With 5 bases removed from V and 1 base from J, the gap between germline ends came to 8 bases. This CDR3 region has 13 residues. Germline CDR1 is PRHDT and CDR2 is FYEKMQ (reference sequence). CDR3 nucleotides: TGTGCCAGCAGCCAGGGGCTCCAAGAGACCCAGTACTTC. This translates into CASSQGLQETQYF.

CDR3 nucleotide sequence: TGTGCCAGCAGTACCCGTGAGAGGGGAGGTACTGAAGCTTTCTTT. Its translation: CASSTRERGGTEAFF. The chain combines TRBV27 with TRBJ1-1, with D tentatively TRBD1 (5 bases). The V and J ends lost 5 bases and 5 bases respectively, with 18 bases between them. The CDR3 length is 15 residues. The germline CDR1 and CDR2 sequences are MNHEY and SMNVEV (reference sequence).

The CDR3 sequence is CASSSRTGGWNNEQFF. The CDR3 region has the DNA TGTGCCAGTAGTAGCAGGACAGGGGGCTGGAACAATGAGCAGTTCTTC. This sequence joins TRBV19 and TRBJ2-1, with 11 positions matching TRBD1. The ends lost 4 bases at V and 5 bases at J; junction bases unmatched: 7. Looked up from germline, CDR1 is LNHDA and CDR2 is SQIVND (reference sequence). The CDR3 totals 16 residues. The complete variable domain, with remaining parts taken from reference TRBV19 and TRBJ2-1, reads DGGITQSPKYLFRKEGQNVTLSCEQNLNHDAMYWYRQDPGQGLRLIYYSQIVNDFQKGDIAEGYSVSREKKESFPLTVTSAQKNPTAFYLCASSSRTGGWNNEQFFGPGTRLTVL.